A selection of T cell receptor beta chains follows, all from one sample in a study of untreated major depressive disorder. Profiled with immunoSEQ multiplex PCR; TCRdb holds only in-frame clones, not every one. The sample holds just over 20,000 clones; 80% to 95% are singletons and the top ten take 0.25% to 0.35%. Sequencing input: CD4+ T cells from PBMCs. These receptors were obtained from a man aged 30-40 years in good health. Both conserved end residues are part of each CDR3.

J gene	V gene	CDR3 protein
TRBJ1-5	TRBV5-1	CASSDGTVSDQPQHF
TRBJ2-1	TRBV6-5	CASSYNRVVNEQFF
TRBJ1-4	TRBV6-6	CASSSGTGNEKLFF
TRBJ2-6	TRBV19	CASNGRRGVSSGANVLTF
TRBJ2-1	TRBV9	CASSVDHSPYNEQFF
TRBJ1-5	TRBV5-1	CASSPDRSLGQPQHF
TRBJ2-1	TRBV28	CASSSAGTSRYNEQFF
TRBJ1-5	TRBV6-6	CASSYQADGQPQHF
TRBJ1-5	TRBV4-1	CASSQGEVDQPQHF
TRBJ2-4	TRBV27	CASSLSPTQGVHNIQYF
TRBJ2-1	TRBV6-6	CASSGTRASSYNEQFF
TRBJ2-3	TRBV5-1	CASSFGQVGDTQYF
TRBJ2-7	TRBV4-3	CASSQFSGLGGEQYF
TRBJ2-7	TRBV27	CASSLQVGRGVHEQYF
TRBJ1-5	TRBV12-5	CASGLGGGDQPQHF
TRBJ1-3	TRBV5-1	CASSLEQSSGNTIYF
TRBJ2-5	TRBV7-2	CASSLAGTETQYF
TRBJ2-7	TRBV5-1	CASRRGASYEQYF
TRBJ1-1	TRBV7-6	CASSLLGVAEAFF
TRBJ2-7	TRBV15	CATSRDQAYEQYF
TRBJ1-5	TRBV7-2	CASSLYLGTGQPQHF
TRBJ2-3	TRBV27	CASSLRGLAGGSGDTQYF
TRBJ1-2	TRBV14	CASSQDLGRNYGYTF
TRBJ1-1	TRBV5-6	CASSLVLGNTEAFF
TRBJ2-3	TRBV9	CASSSQGREDTQYF
TRBJ2-7	TRBV13	CASSPTEGSYEQYF
TRBJ2-2	TRBV5-1	CASTNRGRDAGELFF
TRBJ2-7	TRBV13	CASSRPGLAGSSYEQYF
TRBJ2-2	TRBV2	CASSGLAVNTGELFF
TRBJ2-1	TRBV9	CASSAASGTYNEQFF
TRBJ1-3	TRBV7-2	CASSLIPDSGNTIYF
TRBJ2-7	TRBV7-2	CASSLVGGSSSYEQYF
TRBJ2-7	TRBV6-5	CASMSGSYEQYF
TRBJ1-4	TRBV7-9	CASSLAGAEKLFF
TRBJ2-7	TRBV2	CASSEDRLGRAFF
TRBJ1-2	TRBV9	CASSVSGTGVAPYTF
TRBJ2-1	TRBV11-3	CASSVMRDNEQFF
TRBJ2-5	TRBV7-2	CASSNQPQRDQETQYF
TRBJ1-1	TRBV30	CACPPRGPNTEAFF
TRBJ2-7	TRBV27	CASSLLLGTGDAEQYF
TRBJ1-5	TRBV2	CASKGEGQPQHF